One and the same sample provided the 24 T cell receptor beta chains below, sequenced in a study of T cells in Graves' hyperthyroidism and ophthalmopathy. RNA transcripts served as the template for amplifying TCR beta CDR3 regions. RT-PCR in the first round (using the HTBI primer set) targeted the TCR CDR3. TCRdb used MiXCR to reprocess the multiplex PCR reads, holding one entry per CDR3 protein. The sample records fewer than 900,000 distinct CDR3 sequences, 16% being singletons. Sequencing was done on a sample of blood. The receptors come from a man between 18 and 29 years old with Graves' hyperthyroidism.

Concerning this clonotype itself: This sequence may be a read error, since a much larger clone differs from it by one base. V is TRBV2 and J is TRBJ1-1; the D gene is possibly TRBD1 (5 bases). The V end lost 4 bases, the J end lost 0 bases, and 18 bases lay between the germline ends. Germline V gene data show CDR1 as SNHLY and CDR2 as FYNNEI. The CDR3 has 17 residues. CDR3 bases: TGTGCCAGCAGTGTTAGGACATGGGGATCCATGAACACTGAAGCTTTCTTT. Its translation is CASSVRTWGSMNTEAFF.

This clonotype was seen at least ten times. The chain carries TRBV3-1 and TRBJ2-7; possibly TRBD1 for D (5 bases). This CDR3 spans 15 amino acids. V gave up 0 bases and J gave up 6 bases, with 15 bases separating them. Germline CDR1 LGHDT, CDR2 YNNKEL (reference sequence). CDR3 residues: CASSQDPGRASEQYF. CDR3 DNA: TGTGCCAGCAGCCAAGATCCAGGCAGGGCCAGCGAGCAGTACTTC.

In regard to this clonotype: Given a much more abundant clone one base away, this may be a read error. The J gene is TRBJ2-5, the V gene TRBV2; 15 bases are shared with TRBD2. The CDR3 has 15 amino acids. The germline V gene has CDR1 SNHLY and CDR2 FYNNEI. V lost 6 bases and J lost 7; bases outside the gene matches: 6. For the CDR3, the DNA is TGTGCCAGCAGCGGGGGACTAGCGGGAGGAAGGACCCAGTACTTC. Amino acid sequence: CASSGGLAGGRTQYF. The full variable domain, rest sourced from reference TRBV2 and TRBJ2-5, is EPEVTQTPSHQVTQMGQEVILRCVPISNHLYFYWYRQILGQKVEFLVSFYNNEISEKSEIFDDQFSVERPDGSNFTLKIRSTKLEDSAMYFCASSGGLAGGRTQYFGPGTRLLVL.

V is TRBV12-3 or TRBV12-4 and J is TRBJ2-2; D unclear. Trimming removed 4 bases at V and 8 bases at J, with 14 bases between. The CDR3 is 14 amino acids. The CDR3 nucleotides read TGTGCCAGCAGTTCACCACCAGGCGATGGGGAGCTGTTTTTT. Translating it yields CASSSPPGDGELFF.

This clonotype was detected only a few times. The V and J genes are TRBV12-3 or TRBV12-4 and TRBJ2-5, with D unclear. Trimming took 8 bases from V and 2 from J, leaving 15 bases between them. The CDR3 consists of 14 residues. The CDR3 reads CASSTPQFQETQYF. Written as DNA, the CDR3 is TGTGCCAGCTCGACCCCGCAATTTCAAGAGACCCAGTACTTC.

This clonotype was detected many times. The chain couples TRBV27 to TRBJ2-1; D possibly uses TRBD1 or TRBD2 (5 bases each). The CDR3 consists of 15 residues. Germline CDR1 MNHEY, CDR2 SMNVEV (reference sequence). Trimming removed 4 bases at V and 3 bases at J, with 13 bases between. This CDR3 is CASSSPGRNYNEQFF. The CDR3 nucleotides are TGTGCCAGCAGTTCCCCGGGACGGAACTACAATGAGCAGTTCTTC.

Only a few counts were recorded for this clonotype. The germline gene is not matched at one end of the junction; a read error may be the cause. The rearrangement links TRBV30 to TRBJ2-3, with D unresolved. CDR1 is GTSNPN and CDR2 is SVGIG in the germline V gene (reference sequence). This CDR3 region has 14 residues. The CDR3 DNA reads as TGTGTCTGGATGGGCCCGGCCGGTTTGGATACGCAGTATTTT. It encodes CVWMGPAGLDTQYF.

This clonotype was recorded a few times. The chain combines TRBV5-8 with TRBJ2-7, with a weak D call TRBD1 (7 bases). Trimming stripped 6 bases from V and 3 bases from J, with 19 bases between. CDR1 and CDR2 from the germline V gene are SGHTS and YDEGEE. The CDR3 extends over 15 amino acids. DNA for the CDR3: TGTGCCAGCACCTTTTCGGGCAGGGGGGTCTACGAGCAGTACTTC. This sequence encodes CASTFSGRGVYEQYF.

There are a few counts of this clonotype. V and J are TRBV19 and TRBJ1-1; no definite D call. Trimming took off 9 bases at V and 2 bases at J, with 13 bases between the two ends. Germline V gene sequence: CDR1 LNHDA, CDR2 SQIVND (reference sequence). This CDR3 region has 13 residues. The DNA for the CDR3 is TGTGCCAGCCACACTTCCCGAAACACTGAAGCTTTCTTT. Its translation: CASHTSRNTEAFF.

This clonotype was detected a few times. The CDR3: CAWSGGKSGSINEQFF. CDR3 coding DNA: TGTGCCTGGAGCGGGGGTAAAAGCGGGAGTATCAATGAGCAGTTCTTC. The chain links TRBV30 to TRBJ2-1, with TRBD2 matching over 8 bases. There are 16 residues in the CDR3. After removal of 3 bases from V and 6 bases from J, the junction contained 13 bases not matched to a gene. Germline CDR1 is GTSNPN and CDR2 is SVGIG (reference sequence). The full variable domain, in which reference TRBV30 and TRBJ2-1 provide the parts outside the CDR3, is SQTIHQWPATLVQPVGSPLSLECTVEGTSNPNLYWYRQAAGRGLQLLFYSVGIGQISSEVPQNLSASRPQDRQFILSSKKLLLSDSGFYLCAWSGGKSGSINEQFFGPGTRLTVL.

This clonotype was detected a few times. One junction end does not reproduce the germline sequence, and a read error may be involved. This sequence joins TRBV30 and TRBJ2-3; possibly TRBD1 or TRBD2 for D (5 bases each). This CDR3 region has 16 residues. The germline CDR1 and CDR2 sequences are GTSNPN and SVGIG (reference sequence). CDR3 sequence (DNA): TGTGTCTGGAGTGTCTTCAGGGTGGGGGGCACAGATACGCAGTATTTT. It codes for CVWSVFRVGGTDTQYF.

There are many counts of this clonotype. V is TRBV7-9 and J is TRBJ2-1; TRBD2 matches at 11 bases. With 5 bases clipped from V and 7 bases from J, the junction kept 4 bases outside the gene matches. The germline CDR1 and CDR2 sequences are SEHNR and FQNEAQ (reference sequence). This CDR3 is 14 amino acids long. CDR3 DNA sequence: TGTGCCAGCAGCCCCTTAGCGGGAGGGAATGAGCAGTTCTTC. The encoded protein is CASSPLAGGNEQFF.

This clonotype has a count of ten or more. The chain has TRBV30 and TRBJ1-2; D may be TRBD1 (6 bases). This CDR3 has 13 residues. Trimming left V 2 bases short and J 8 bases short, with 15 bases between. Germline CDR1 reads GTSNPN; CDR2 reads SVGIG (reference sequence). CDR3 nucleotide sequence: TGTGCCTGGAGTCCCTGGGACATTCGAGGCTACACCTTC. Translation: CAWSPWDIRGYTF.

The sample holds many counts of this clonotype. The chain recombines TRBV18 with TRBJ2-3; D is possibly TRBD2 (5 bases). This CDR3 is 15 amino acids long. Trimming stripped 0 bases from V and 2 bases from J, with 9 bases between. Germline-derived CDR1 and CDR2 are KGHSH and LQKENI. Written as DNA, the CDR3 is TGTGCCAGCTCACCACCCGCGGGCCACACAGATACGCAGTATTTT. It is translated as CASSPPAGHTDTQYF.

Comment on this clonotype: A junction end diverges from the germline sequence, so it may reflect a read error. The chain couples TRBV2 to TRBJ2-1, with D perhaps matching TRBD1 or TRBD2 (7 bases each). This CDR3 is built from 15 residues. Germline V gene data show CDR1 as SNHLY and CDR2 as FYNNEI. CDR3 bases: TGTGCCAGCCTAGGGGGCGGGAGCGCTTACAGTGAGCAGTTCTTC. As protein: CASLGGGSAYSEQFF.

About this clonotype itself: A much larger clonotype is one base distant, so this may be a read error. This sequence joins TRBV27 and TRBJ2-7; the D gene is possibly TRBD2 (5 bases). The CDR3 sequence is 15 residues long. Germline CDR1 reads MNHEY; CDR2 reads SMNVEV (reference sequence). The CDR3 DNA sequence: TGTGCCAGCAGCCTCGGTCAGCGGAGCTCCCACGAGCAGTACTTC. As protein: CASSLGQRSSHEQYF.

In this sample, this clonotype turned up a few times. The genes are TRBV15 and TRBJ2-7; unclear D gene. V dropped 0 bases and J dropped 7 bases, with 16 bases sitting between them. The CDR3 contains 15 residues. Germline CDR1 LNHNV, CDR2 YYDKDF (reference sequence). This CDR3 reads CATSRDSRTLREQYF. CDR3 in DNA: TGTGCCACCAGCAGAGATAGTAGGACGTTACGAGAGCAGTACTTC.

Note on this clonotype: A read error may explain this, as a much larger clone is one base away. The conserved closing phenylalanine or tryptophan is absent in this CDR3, likely reflecting a read error. This chain links TRBV28 with TRBJ2-7, with D possibly TRBD1 on 6 matching bases. This CDR3 has 13 residues. The V gene's germline CDR1 is MDHEN and CDR2 SYDVKM. Trimming removed 5 bases at V and 5 bases at J, with 13 bases between. The CDR3 spells CASSPQGSNEQYL. The CDR3 DNA sequence: TGTGCCAGCAGTCCCCAGGGGAGCAACGAGCAGTACCTC.

This clonotype was seen ten or more times. This rearrangement joins TRBV14 to TRBJ2-5; TRBD1 is a possible D gene (6 bases). CDR1 and CDR2 (germline): SGHDN, FVKESK. This CDR3 is built from 17 residues. Trimming stripped 4 bases from V and 4 bases from J, with 22 bases between. The CDR3 nucleotides are TGTGCCAGCAGCCGGGGCACAGGGCGGAAGGATGGAGAGACCCAGTACTTC. This encodes CASSRGTGRKDGETQYF.

This clonotype turned up a few times. The chain uses TRBV9 and TRBJ2-1; 12 nucleotides match TRBD2. Germline CDR1 SGDLS, CDR2 YYNGEE. The trim removed 0 bases at V and 0 bases at J, leaving 7 bases unmatched. This CDR3 is 19 amino acids long. The CDR3, as DNA: TGTGCCAGCAGCGTAGAAGGACTAGCGGGGACTAGCTCCTACAATGAGCAGTTCTTC. It encodes CASSVEGLAGTSSYNEQFF. Supplemented by reference TRBV9 and TRBJ2-1, the full variable domain reads DSGVTQTPKHLITATGQRVTLRCSPRSGDLSVYWYQQSLDQGLQFLIQYYNGEERAKGNILERFSAQQFPDLHSELNLSSLELGDSALYFCASSVEGLAGTSSYNEQFFGPGTRLTVL.

This clonotype turned up a few times. The chain has TRBV6-2 or TRBV6-3 and TRBJ2-7; tentative D call: TRBD1 (6 bases). Trimming removed 8 bases from V and 3 bases from J, with 11 bases in between. This CDR3 spans 12 amino acids. Germline values: CDR1 MNHEY, CDR2 SVGEGT. CDR3: CASSGRGYEQYF. The DNA of the CDR3 is TGTGCCAGCTCGGGCAGGGGCTACGAGCAGTACTTC.

This clonotype was seen a few times. The rearrangement uses TRBV3-1 and TRBJ2-5, with 7 nucleotides matching TRBD2. V lost 0 bases, J lost 4 bases, and 2 bases stayed unmatched. CDR1 LGHDT and CDR2 YNNKEL come from the germline V gene (reference sequence). The CDR3 consists of 14 residues. CDR3 sequence (DNA): TGTGCCAGCAGCCAAGAAATAGCGGGAGAGACCCAGTACTTC. This encodes CASSQEIAGETQYF.

This clonotype was counted many times. This chain links TRBV7-3 with TRBJ2-3, with D possibly matching TRBD1 (5 bases). CDR1 is SGHTA, CDR2 FQGTGA, per germline. V lost 5 bases and J 0 bases, leaving 9 bases between the germline ends. CDR3 length equals 14 residues. The CDR3 region is CASSARQSTDTQYF. In nucleotides, the CDR3 is TGTGCCAGCAGCGCGAGACAGAGCACAGATACGCAGTATTTT.

This clonotype occurred a few times. The rearrangement joins TRBV13 to TRBJ2-1, with TRBD2 identical over 8 bases. Germline V gene sequence: CDR1 PRHDT, CDR2 FYEKMQ (reference sequence). The CDR3 has 18 residues. Trimming cost V 3 bases and J 3 bases; bases outside gene matches: 13. CDR3 nucleotides: TGTGCCAGCAGCTTCGGGGGGAGGCTAGCGGGCCACTACAATGAGCAGTTCTTC. Protein product: CASSFGGRLAGHYNEQFF.